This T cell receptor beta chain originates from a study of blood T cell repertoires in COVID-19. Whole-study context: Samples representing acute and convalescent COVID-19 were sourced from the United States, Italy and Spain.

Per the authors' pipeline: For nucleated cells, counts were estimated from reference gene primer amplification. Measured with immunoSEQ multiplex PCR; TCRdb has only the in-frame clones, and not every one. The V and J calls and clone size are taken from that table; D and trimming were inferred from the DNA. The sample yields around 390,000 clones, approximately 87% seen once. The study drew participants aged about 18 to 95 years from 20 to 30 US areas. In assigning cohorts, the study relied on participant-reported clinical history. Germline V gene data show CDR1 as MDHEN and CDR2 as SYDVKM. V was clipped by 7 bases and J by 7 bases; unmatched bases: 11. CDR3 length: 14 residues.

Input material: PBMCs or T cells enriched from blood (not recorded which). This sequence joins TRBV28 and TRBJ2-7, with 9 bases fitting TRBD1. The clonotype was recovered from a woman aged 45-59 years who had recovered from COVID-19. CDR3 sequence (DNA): TGTGCCAGCATACTAGGGACAGGGAACGGGGAGCAGTACTTC. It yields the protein CASILGTGNGEQYF.